Listed below are T cell receptor beta chains from one sample, sequenced in a study of shared clonotypes between healthy human individuals. Generated by immunoSEQ multiplex PCR, the TCRdb table keeps only in-frame clones and is missing some. The table lists about 2 million clones, roughly 94% of them singletons, with 0.13% in the top ten. Sequences were obtained from naive CD4+ T cells sorted from blood. The origin of the receptors is a man aged 18 to 30 in good health. Each CDR3 is given with its conserved first and last residue. The D gene is left open where the match is weak. A row's size may be missing; if present it is once, few, many or a size class.

v_gene	abundance	d_gene	len	j_gene	CDR3aa	CDR3nt
TRBV27	-	TRBD2	15	TRBJ2-1	CASRPGGAWGNEQFF	TGTGCCAGCAGACCGGGAGGGGCCTGGGGGAATGAGCAGTTCTTC
TRBV11-2	-	TRBD2	15	TRBJ2-1	CASSPQGLAHWEQFF	TGTGCCAGCAGCCCACAGGGACTAGCTCATTGGGAGCAGTTCTTC
TRBV7-9	-	-	14	TRBJ2-3	CASSLAGATDTQYF	TGTGCCAGCAGCTTAGCAGGGGCCACAGATACGCAGTATTTT
TRBV11-2	-	TRBD1	15	TRBJ2-2	CASSRDREQTGELFF	TGTGCCAGCAGCCGGGACAGGGAACAGACCGGGGAGCTGTTTTTT
TRBV9	-	-	13	TRBJ1-1	CASSVAVGGFTFF	TGTGCCAGCAGCGTTGCAGTTGGGGGGTTTACTTTCTTT
TRBV11-3	-	-	15	TRBJ2-1	CASSHGGGKYNEQFF	TGTGCCAGCAGTCATGGCGGGGGCAAATACAATGAGCAGTTCTTC
TRBV5-5	once	TRBD2	15	TRBJ2-2	CASSRTSGLTGELFF	TGTGCCAGCAGCCGGACTAGCGGGTTAACCGGGGAGCTGTTTTTT
TRBV6-6	-	-	16	TRBJ2-1	CASSYSGGADASIKFF	TGTGCCAGCAGTTACTCTGGGGGGGCCGATGCATCAATTAAGTTCTTC
TRBV28	-	-	14	TRBJ1-5	CASKRDGGNQPQHF	TGTGCCAGCAAAAGGGACGGTGGCAATCAGCCCCAGCATTTT
TRBV6-5	once	-	15	TRBJ2-7	CASSSKRGAAYEQYF	TGTGCCAGCAGCTCAAAACGGGGGGCGGCCTACGAGCAGTACTTC
TRBV2	-	-	15	TRBJ1-4	CASSERAQYNEKLFF	TGTGCCAGCAGTGAGAGGGCACAGTATAATGAAAAACTGTTTTTT
TRBV7-9	-	-	14	TRBJ1-1	CASSPAGLNTEAFF	TGTGCCAGCAGCCCCGCGGGCTTGAACACTGAAGCTTTCTTT
TRBV5-1	-	TRBD2	17	TRBJ2-2	CASSLQPSGMNTGELFF	TGCGCCAGCAGCTTGCAACCTAGCGGGATGAACACCGGGGAGCTGTTTTTT
TRBV7-9	-	TRBD1	16	TRBJ1-1	CASSSTTGEEVTEAFF	TGTGCCAGCAGCTCTACGACAGGGGAGGAGGTCACTGAAGCTTTCTTT
TRBV27	-	-	15	TRBJ2-2	CASATLWGNTGELFF	TGTGCCAGCGCAACTCTGTGGGGTAACACCGGGGAGCTGTTTTTT
TRBV6-1	-	-	13	TRBJ1-2	CASSELGVDGYTF	TGTGCCAGCAGTGAACTGGGAGTAGATGGCTACACCTTC
TRBV10-2	-	TRBD2	14	TRBJ2-7	CASSGGLAGPEQYF	TGCGCCAGCAGTGGGGGACTAGCGGGGCCCGAGCAGTACTTC
TRBV30	-	-	14	TRBJ2-2	CALSTGSNTGELFF	TGTGCCTTAAGTACAGGGTCGAACACCGGGGAGCTGTTTTTT
TRBV30	-	-	13	TRBJ2-2	CAWSSRGTGELFF	TGTGCCTGGAGTAGCCGGGGCACCGGGGAGCTGTTTTTT
TRBV6-5	-	-	12	TRBJ2-3	CASSQNRETQYF	TGTGCCAGCAGCCAAAACAGGGAAACGCAGTATTTT
TRBV5-1	-	TRBD2	16	TRBJ2-7	CASSIPSGRSSYEQYF	TGCGCCAGCAGCATCCCTAGCGGGAGGAGCTCCTACGAGCAGTACTTC
TRBV6-5	-	TRBD1	15	TRBJ1-5	CASSFRTGGGQPQHF	TGTGCCAGCAGTTTCCGGACAGGGGGCGGACAGCCCCAGCATTTT
TRBV2	-	-	15	TRBJ2-2	CASSVETGDTGELFF	TGTGCCAGCAGTGTAGAGACAGGCGACACCGGGGAGCTGTTTTTT
TRBV29-1	-	TRBD1	15	TRBJ2-7	CSVEEGTGTSYEQYF	TGCAGCGTTGAAGAGGGGACAGGGACCTCCTACGAGCAGTACTTC
TRBV6-5	-	-	11	TRBJ1-1	CASSLGREAFF	TGTGCCAGCAGTCTCGGGAGGGAAGCTTTCTTT
TRBV6-5	once	-	14	TRBJ1-2	CASSSAGGRYGYTF	TGTGCCAGCAGTTCCGCGGGGGGCCGCTATGGCTACACCTTC
TRBV10-1	-	-	14	TRBJ2-3	CARRGHPYREAQYF	TGCGCCAGGAGGGGACACCCCTACCGGGAGGCGCAGTATTTT
TRBV6-5	-	TRBD1	15	TRBJ2-7	CASSYKGTVTYEQYF	TGTGCCAGCAGTTACAAGGGGACAGTAACCTACGAGCAGTACTTC
TRBV5-6	-	-	12	TRBJ1-1	CASSKTGLEAFF	TGTGCCAGCAGCAAAACAGGGCTGGAAGCTTTCTTT
TRBV12-5	-	-	14	TRBJ2-2	CASGLFPNTGELFF	TGTGCTAGTGGTTTGTTCCCGAACACCGGGGAGCTGTTTTTT
TRBV27	-	TRBD1	16	TRBJ2-7	CASSLSAAGGFYEQYF	TGTGCCAGCAGTTTATCGGCGGCAGGGGGCTTTTACGAGCAGTACTTC
TRBV2	-	TRBD1	17	TRBJ1-6	CASSSRLGQNYNSPLHF	TGTGCCAGCAGTTCCCGTTTGGGACAGAACTATAATTCACCCCTCCACTTT
TRBV5-4	-	-	13	TRBJ2-7	CASSPGTHYEQYF	TGTGCCAGCAGCCCCGGGACACACTACGAGCAGTACTTC
TRBV6-5	-	TRBD1	13	TRBJ1-1	CASRDRPNTEAFF	TGTGCCAGCCGGGACAGGCCGAACACTGAAGCTTTCTTT
TRBV2	-	-	12	TRBJ1-3	CASRLTGNTIYF	TGTGCCAGCAGGCTCACTGGAAACACCATATATTTT
TRBV5-1	few	-	12	TRBJ1-3	CASSVAGNTIYF	TGCGCCAGCAGCGTGGCCGGAAACACCATATATTTT
TRBV6-1	-	TRBD1	16	TRBJ1-2	CASSENRGLGTYGYTF	TGTGCCAGCAGTGAAAACAGGGGCTTGGGGACCTATGGCTACACCTTC
TRBV25-1	-	-	14	TRBJ2-1	CASSEELVHNEQFF	TGTGCCAGCAGTGAAGAATTAGTTCACAATGAGCAGTTCTTC
TRBV28	once	-	13	TRBJ1-2	CASSLHSQLSVTF	TGTGCCAGCAGTTTACACTCACAGCTCTCAGTCACCTTC
TRBV5-1	once	-	14	TRBJ2-6	CASEKDSGANVLTF	TGCGCCAGCGAAAAAGACTCTGGGGCCAACGTCCTGACTTTC
TRBV29-1	-	-	16	TRBJ2-3	CSVEARDPPKADTQYF	TGCAGCGTTGAAGCCCGGGACCCACCTAAGGCAGATACGCAGTATTTT
TRBV7-9	-	TRBD1	14	TRBJ1-2	CASSLQGDSWGYTF	TGTGCCAGCAGCTTACAGGGGGATAGTTGGGGCTACACCTTC
TRBV5-4	-	-	15	TRBJ2-3	CASSYAAESTDTQYF	TGTGCCAGCAGCTACGCGGCAGAGAGCACAGATACGCAGTATTTT
TRBV29-1	-	-	14	TRBJ1-2	CSVEVPGARYGYTF	TGCAGCGTTGAAGTTCCGGGGGCGCGGTATGGCTACACCTTC
TRBV7-9	-	TRBD1	15	TRBJ2-2	CASSLGQGRTGELFF	TGTGCCAGCAGCTTGGGACAGGGAAGGACCGGGGAGCTGTTTTTT
TRBV9	-	TRBD1	15	TRBJ2-7	CASSLTGDTTLEQYF	TGTGCCAGCAGCCTGACAGGGGACACCACTCTCGAGCAGTACTTC
TRBV7-2	-	-	15	TRBJ2-3	CASSLEARVTDTQYF	TGTGCCAGCAGCTTAGAAGCTAGGGTCACAGATACGCAGTATTTT
TRBV5-1	-	-	18	TRBJ2-6	CASSLAPLLGAGANVLTF	TGCGCCAGCAGCTTGGCCCCCTTACTGGGGGCTGGGGCCAACGTCCTGACTTTC
TRBV6-5	-	-	15	TRBJ2-2	CASTQPTMNTGELFF	TGTGCCAGCACCCAGCCAACCATGAACACCGGGGAGCTGTTTTTT
TRBV5-6	-	TRBD1	13	TRBJ1-2	CASSSGQIYGYTF	TGTGCCAGCAGCTCGGGACAGATCTATGGCTACACCTTC
TRBV7-7	-	-	14	TRBJ2-5	CASSLATTAGTQYF	TGTGCTAGCAGCTTAGCGACAACAGCGGGGACCCAGTACTTC